These 32 T cell receptor beta chains share one sample of origin, sequenced in a study of T cell repertoires in cytomegalovirus infection (dated 2019 in TCRdb). Sequencing relied on an Illumina HiSeq 1500. The public reads were run again by TCRdb, first through fastp at Q25 and then through MiXCR, and only productive beta chains were kept. Rows with a matching CDR3 protein are joined into one entry that keeps the most common DNA and genes. Here the sample has around 550,000 distinct CDR3 sequences; about 26% occur a single time. In total, the top ten clones hold roughly an eighth of the sample. Input material: PBMCs. These receptors came from a human donor in good health (CMV status not recorded). Some clones in this sample may be carry-over from other donors' samples.

This chain links TRBV7-9 with TRBJ1-2; D call uncertain. The CDR3 consists of 18 residues. CDR1 SEHNR and CDR2 FQNEAQ come from the germline V gene (reference sequence). V was trimmed by 3 bases and J by 4 bases, leaving 24 bases between them. CDR3 DNA sequence: TGTGCCAGCAGCTTTGGAGGAGCTGCTAGGGTGGAGACCTATGGCTACACCTTC. It yields the protein CASSFGGAARVETYGYTF.

V usage is TRBV30 and J usage is TRBJ1-1; D is uncertain. Germline-derived CDR1 and CDR2 are GTSNPN and SVGIG (reference sequence). The CDR3 loop spans 12 amino acids. V shed 3 bases and J shed 1 base, with 6 bases lying between them. This CDR3 reads CAWSDGNTEAFF. The CDR3 DNA reads as TGTGCCTGGAGCGACGGGAACACTGAAGCTTTCTTT.

Notes on this clonotype: A much bigger clone sits one base away, suggesting this may be a read error. The chain recombines TRBV7-4 with TRBJ2-2; D gene ambiguous. Germline lookup yields CDR1 SGHVT and CDR2 SQSDAQ. This CDR3 is 12 amino acids long. Trimming cost V 5 bases and J 3 bases, with 4 bases left between them. CDR3 sequence reads: CASSQDTGELFF. CDR3 DNA sequence: TGTGCCAGCAGCCAGGACACCGGGGAGCTGTTTTTT.

The rearrangement joins TRBV6-2 or TRBV6-3 to TRBJ1-2; the match to TRBD1 covers 8 bases. V lost 7 bases and J lost 6; bases outside the gene matches: 13. CDR3 length equals 15 residues. Germline V gene data show CDR1 as MNHEY and CDR2 as SVGEGT. CDR3 bases: TGTGCCAGCACTGAGGTCTACAGGGGGAAGAATGGCTACACCTTC. This sequence encodes CASTEVYRGKNGYTF.

This clonotype was detected ten times or more. This chain links TRBV7-8 with TRBJ2-3; D is perhaps TRBD2 (6 bases). The CDR3 sequence is 13 residues long. Trimming took off 5 bases at V and 6 bases at J, with 12 bases between the two ends. Germline assignment: CDR1 SGHVS and CDR2 FQNEAQ. The CDR3 here is CASSLTSVDTQYF. CDR3 sequence (DNA): TGTGCCAGCAGCCTGACTAGTGTGGATACGCAGTATTTT.

This chain links TRBV7-9 with TRBJ2-3; D tentatively fits TRBD1 or TRBD2 (5 bases each). In germline, CDR1 is SEHNR, CDR2 FQNEAQ (reference sequence). Trimming shortened V by 1 base and J by 10 bases, and 12 bases separated the two germline ends. The CDR3 runs to 13 residues. CDR3 region: CASSLEERGSQYF. CDR3 DNA: TGTGCCAGCAGCTTAGAGGAGAGGGGCTCGCAGTATTTT.

As to this clonotype: A read error may produce the germline difference seen at one junction end. V usage is TRBV7-6 and J usage is TRBJ1-3, with unresolved D. The germline V gene has CDR1 SGHVS and CDR2 FNYEAQ. The CDR3 is made up of 16 amino acids. CDR3 protein: CASRLYSRYPGNTIYF. As DNA, the CDR3 is TGTGCCAGCCGCTTATACTCCCGCTACCCTGGAAACACCATATATTTT.

This clonotype was observed a few times. The chain uses TRBV28 and TRBJ1-5; D possibly corresponds to TRBD1 (6 bases). This CDR3 comprises 12 residues. Trimming shortened V by 3 bases and J by 7 bases, and 7 bases separated the two germline ends. Germline V lookup: CDR1 MDHEN, CDR2 SYDVKM. This CDR3 reads CASSLGAQPQHF. The CDR3 bases are TGTGCCAGCAGTTTGGGGGCCCAGCCCCAGCATTTT.

This clonotype appeared a few times. The rearrangement joins TRBV7-2 to TRBJ1-4, with 10 bases matching TRBD1. J was trimmed by 8 bases and V by 1 base; bases with no gene match: 4. CDR1 is SGHTA, CDR2 FQGNSA, per germline. The CDR3 totals 15 residues. The CDR3 loop is CASSLEDRGREKLFF. CDR3 nucleotides: TGTGCCAGCAGCTTAGAGGACAGGGGGAGAGAAAAACTGTTTTTT.

This clonotype has just a few counts. The V gene is TRBV27, the J gene TRBJ1-3; 7 bases line up with TRBD1. The CDR3 spans 17 residues. Germline CDR1 MNHEY, CDR2 SMNVEV (reference sequence). V lost 4 bases, J lost 0 bases, and 9 bases stayed unmatched. The chain's CDR3 is CASSSIYRGVSGNTIYF. The CDR3 coding sequence is TGTGCCAGCAGTTCTATTTACAGGGGAGTCTCTGGAAACACCATATATTTT.

The chain combines TRBV7-2 with TRBJ1-5; TRBD1 agrees at 9 bases. V was clipped by 5 bases and J by 7 bases; unmatched bases: 9. This CDR3 region has 15 residues. CDR1 and CDR2 (germline): SGHTA, FQGNSA. The CDR3 here is CASSASGQGGQPQHF. The CDR3 region has the DNA TGTGCCAGCAGCGCCTCGGGACAGGGCGGCCAGCCCCAGCATTTT. The complete variable domain, with remaining parts taken from reference TRBV7-2 and TRBJ1-5, reads GAGVSQSPSNKVTEKGKDVELRCDPISGHTALYWYRQSLGQGLEFLIYFQGNSAPDKSGLPSDRFSAERTGGSVSTLTIQRTQQEDSAVYLCASSASGQGGQPQHFGDGTRLSIL.

V and J are TRBV4-1 and TRBJ2-1, with 8 bases that match TRBD2. Germline-derived CDR1 and CDR2 are MGHRA and YSYEKL. With 3 bases clipped from V and 6 bases from J, the junction kept 7 bases outside the gene matches. This CDR3 is built from 15 residues. The CDR3 is CASSHTSGRPNEQFF. For the CDR3, the DNA is TGCGCCAGCAGCCATACTAGCGGAAGACCCAATGAGCAGTTCTTC.

This clonotype was detected many times. V gene TRBV7-2 combines with J gene TRBJ1-1; no clear D gene. This CDR3 spans 13 amino acids. V lost 6 bases to trimming and J lost 6 bases, with 14 bases between them. Per the germline V gene, CDR1 is SGHTA and CDR2 is FQGNSA. The CDR3 DNA sequence: TGTGCCAGCAGACGCCGTCAGGAATCTGAAGCTTTCTTT. This sequence encodes CASRRRQESEAFF.

This clonotype was found many times. The chain links TRBV7-8 to TRBJ1-1; D possibly corresponds to TRBD1 (5 bases). CDR1 and CDR2 from the germline V gene are SGHVS and FQNEAQ. The CDR3 has 14 residues. V shed 2 bases and J shed 3 bases, with 10 bases lying between them. In nucleotides, the CDR3 is TGTGCCAGCAGCTTAATGGGAGGGGACACTGAAGCTTTCTTT. Its translation is CASSLMGGDTEAFF.

This clonotype was observed a handful of times. The chain links TRBV7-9 to TRBJ2-7; 7 bases are a match to TRBD2. Germline trimming cut 0 bases from V and 5 bases from J; bases unmatched to any gene: 1. Looked up from germline, CDR1 is SEHNR and CDR2 is FQNEAQ (reference sequence). CDR3 length equals 13 residues. The CDR3 DNA follows: TGTGCCAGCAGCTTAGCGGGGGGGGACGAGCAGTACTTC. Translated: CASSLAGGDEQYF.

This clonotype has at least ten counts. The gene calls are TRBV27 and TRBJ2-5; D remains ambiguous. V lost 3 bases and J lost 4, with 9 bases in between. The germline V gene encodes CDR1 MNHEY and CDR2 SMNVEV (reference sequence). The length of the CDR3 is 13 residues. The CDR3 DNA reads as TGTGCCAGCAGTTTGTTATTGGGAGAGACCCAGTACTTC. Protein product: CASSLLLGETQYF.

This clonotype was seen a few times. V is TRBV7-2 and J is TRBJ2-1, with a tentative D call TRBD2 (7 bases). Trimming pared 5 bases from V and 4 bases from J, leaving 24 bases between. Germline CDR1 is SGHTA and CDR2 is FQGNSA. The CDR3 is made up of 18 amino acids. The CDR3 protein is CASSQPGVGGGQYNEQFF. CDR3 DNA sequence: TGTGCCAGCAGCCAACCAGGGGTGGGGGGGGGGCAATACAATGAGCAGTTCTTC.

This clonotype came up a few times. J is TRBJ1-2 and V is TRBV7-8, with D hard to call. In germline, CDR1 is SGHVS, CDR2 FQNEAQ. V lost 1 base and J lost 0, with 9 bases in between. The CDR3 is 15 residues long. CDR3 amino acids: CASSLETGANYGYTF. CDR3 sequence (DNA): TGTGCCAGCAGCTTAGAAACGGGAGCTAACTATGGCTACACCTTC.

The CDR3 spells CSAQTGSSGNTIYF. The CDR3 bases are TGCAGTGCGCAAACAGGGAGCTCTGGAAACACCATATATTTT. The chain links TRBV20-1 to TRBJ1-3, with D possibly TRBD1 on 6 matching bases. The CDR3 has 14 residues. V dropped 6 bases and J dropped 0 bases, with 12 bases sitting between them. The germline CDR1 and CDR2 sequences are DFQATT and SNEGSKA (reference sequence).

The V call is TRBV11-1, the J call TRBJ2-1, with D tentatively TRBD2 (6 bases). V dropped 5 bases and J dropped 4 bases, with 33 bases sitting between them. Germline CDR1 and CDR2: SGHAT and FQDESV (reference sequence). CDR3 size: 21 residues. The CDR3: CASSTNDFKERAKYSYNEQFF. In nucleotides, the CDR3 is TGTGCCAGCAGCACCAACGATTTTAAGGAGCGGGCAAAATATTCTTACAATGAGCAGTTCTTC.

This clonotype was observed a handful of times. The chain couples TRBV19 to TRBJ1-5; 7 bases fit TRBD1. V shed 2 bases, J shed 6 bases, and the junction held 7 bases outside the gene matches. Germline V gene data show CDR1 as LNHDA and CDR2 as SQIVND (reference sequence). The CDR3 length is 15 residues. The CDR3 loop reads CASSIRQGGRQPQHF. The CDR3 nucleotides are TGTGCCAGTAGTATACGACAGGGAGGTCGTCAGCCCCAGCATTTT.

V usage is TRBV19 and J usage is TRBJ2-3; 8 nucleotides align to TRBD2. Germline V gene data show CDR1 as LNHDA and CDR2 as SQIVND (reference sequence). The CDR3 runs 16 residues. The trim removed 1 base at V and 4 bases at J, leaving 7 bases unmatched. The CDR3: CASSIVGAGVADTQYF. Written as DNA, the CDR3 is TGTGCCAGTAGTATAGTCGGAGCGGGAGTGGCAGATACGCAGTATTTT.

This clonotype was seen ten or more times. V gene TRBV7-2 combines with J gene TRBJ2-3; D is ambiguous. V shed 5 bases and J shed 0 bases, with 15 bases lying between them. This CDR3 has 16 amino acids. Germline CDR1 reads SGHTA; CDR2 reads FQGNSA. The CDR3: CASSPNVLFSTDTQYF. The CDR3, as DNA: TGTGCCAGCAGCCCCAACGTCCTCTTTAGCACAGATACGCAGTATTTT.

V usage is TRBV7-6 and J usage is TRBJ1-2; D might be TRBD1 (5 bases). CDR3 length: 15 residues. Trimming removed 1 base from V and 2 bases from J, with 11 bases in between. Germline CDR1 is SGHVS and CDR2 is FNYEAQ. CDR3 DNA: TGTGCCAGCAGCTTAGGTTTTCGGGGCAACTATGGCTACACCTTC. This sequence encodes CASSLGFRGNYGYTF. Full variable domain (remainder filled in from reference TRBV7-6 and TRBJ1-2): GAGVSQSPRYKVTKRGQDVALRCDPISGHVSLYWYRQALGQGPEFLTYFNYEAQQDKSGLPNDRFSAERPEGSISTLTIQRTEQRDSAMYRCASSLGFRGNYGYTFGSGTRLTVV.

The chain is built from TRBV11-2 and TRBJ2-7; 9 nucleotides line up with TRBD1. CDR1 is SGHAT and CDR2 is FQNNGV in the germline V gene. V shed 0 bases and J 3 bases; nucleotides not matched to a gene: 3. The CDR3 is 15 residues long. The CDR3 sequence: CASSLDGTGIYEQYF. The CDR3 nucleotides read TGTGCCAGCAGCTTAGATGGGACAGGGATCTACGAGCAGTACTTC.

This chain uses TRBV11-2 with TRBJ2-1, with 9 bases lining up with TRBD2. With V trimmed by 8 bases and J by 9 bases, 8 bases remained unmatched. Germline lookup yields CDR1 SGHAT and CDR2 FQNNGV. The length of the CDR3 is 13 residues. The CDR3 here is CASRQWTSVEQFF. Here the CDR3 DNA reads TGTGCCAGCCGACAGTGGACTAGCGTTGAGCAGTTCTTC.

Ten or more counts support this clonotype. The chain links TRBV28 to TRBJ2-5, with D maybe TRBD1 (5 bases). The CDR3 runs 14 residues. Germline-derived CDR1 and CDR2 are MDHEN and SYDVKM. Trimming removed 8 bases at V and 7 bases at J, with 20 bases between. The CDR3 protein is CASDLGTGRMTQYF. DNA of the CDR3: TGTGCCAGCGACCTCGGCACAGGCCGGATGACCCAGTACTTC.

The chain couples TRBV20-1 to TRBJ2-5; 10 bases agree with TRBD2. J lost 0 bases, V lost 2 bases, and 6 bases had no gene match. CDR1 and CDR2 from the germline V gene are DFQATT and SNEGSKA (reference sequence). There are 16 residues in the CDR3. The CDR3 region has the DNA TGCAGTGCTAGATATTTCGGACTAGCGGACCAAGAGACCCAGTACTTC. It is translated as CSARYFGLADQETQYF.

The CDR3 reads CASSFPGHRNQPQHF. Here the CDR3 DNA reads TGTGCCAGCAGTTTTCCGGGACACCGCAATCAGCCCCAGCATTTT. The chain links TRBV28 to TRBJ1-5; D is possibly TRBD1 (6 bases). The CDR3 extends over 15 amino acids. V lost 3 bases to trimming and J lost 2 bases, with 11 bases between them. CDR1 is MDHEN, CDR2 SYDVKM, per germline.

V is TRBV3-1 and J is TRBJ2-2; D unclear. Trimming stripped 2 bases from V and 7 bases from J, with 14 bases between. This CDR3 contains 15 residues. CDR1 and CDR2 from the germline V gene are LGHDT and YNNKEL (reference sequence). The CDR3 region is CASSQMATSGGELFF. The CDR3 nucleotides read TGTGCCAGCAGCCAAATGGCCACGTCCGGCGGGGAGCTGTTTTTT.

This clonotype was counted ten times or more. The chain has TRBV7-8 and TRBJ1-4, with D possibly being TRBD1 (5 bases). The CDR3 runs 15 residues. The germline V gene encodes CDR1 SGHVS and CDR2 FQNEAQ. The V end was cut by 3 bases, the J end by 5 bases, with 13 bases between. In nucleotides, the CDR3 is TGTGCCAGCAGCTTGGGACTTCTAGGCAATGAAAAACTGTTTTTT. Encoded protein: CASSLGLLGNEKLFF.

This chain's CDR3 is CASSVGSSTDTQYF. In DNA form, the CDR3 reads TGTGCCAGCAGTGTAGGGAGTAGCACAGATACGCAGTATTTT. The chain recombines TRBV6-1 with TRBJ2-3; TRBD2 might be the D (5 bases). Germline CDR1 reads MNHNS; CDR2 reads SASEGT. This CDR3 spans 14 amino acids. Trimming removed 4 bases from V and 0 bases from J, with 8 bases in between.